The T cell receptor delta chain under discussion was sequenced for a study of gamma-delta T cells after stem cell transplantation. This CDR3 is built from 17 residues. The ends lost 6 bases at V and 3 bases at J; junction bases unmatched: 15. Germline V CDR1 and CDR2: GEAIGNYY, EKD. This clone was detected a few times. TCRdb pairs this DNA with a much larger clone's protein that differs at residue 4, likely a read error; the protein shown was translated from the DNA. TCRdb reran clone calling via CATT on the RT-PCR reads. The sample lists over 950 delta-chain clones, 1.5% to 2% occurring once. The rearrangement uses TRDV2 and TRDJ1, with 10 bases lining up with TRDD3. This TCR derives from a human donor. It is not recorded whose cells these are; they may come from a transplant donor. The sample consisted of gamma-delta T cells. CDR3 amino acids: CACNSLTGGLGPDKLIF. The CDR3 nucleotides read TGTGCCTGTAACTCTCTTACTGGGGGATTGGGCCCCGATAAACTCATCTTT.